Included here is one TCR beta chain sequence, with context. Its antigen remains unknown. The data derive from a study of cytomegalovirus exposure and HLA in healthy donors. Regarding the study as a whole: Across donors, sequencing depth was assumed by presence/absence analyses to be roughly uniform. Later work associated around 18,000 TCR beta sequences with HLA alleles at 0.05 false discovery rate. There were several of the most significant clusters that appeared linked to common viral pathogens in a later analysis. In vitro data verified a few CMV-associated chains as specific for CMV antigens.

In germline, CDR1 is SGHDT, CDR2 YYEEEE. Trimming took 2 bases from V and 7 from J, leaving 13 bases between them. The CDR3 has 14 residues. Primers: 60 Vbeta forward and 13 Jbeta reverse. Repertoires were generated with immunoSEQ multiplex PCR, while TCRdb's copy carries only in-frame clones and drops some. The data hold some 65,000 clones, with approximately 72% observed a single time. The sequencing sample was made of PBMCs. The chain joins TRBV5-6 to TRBJ1-5; a weak D match, TRBD1 (5 bases). This clonotype was sampled from a woman in her twenties or thirties in good health and CMV-seronegative. The CDR3 is CASSFRAGPQPQHF. The CDR3 DNA sequence: TGTGCCAGCAGCTTTAGGGCAGGGCCGCAGCCCCAGCATTTT.